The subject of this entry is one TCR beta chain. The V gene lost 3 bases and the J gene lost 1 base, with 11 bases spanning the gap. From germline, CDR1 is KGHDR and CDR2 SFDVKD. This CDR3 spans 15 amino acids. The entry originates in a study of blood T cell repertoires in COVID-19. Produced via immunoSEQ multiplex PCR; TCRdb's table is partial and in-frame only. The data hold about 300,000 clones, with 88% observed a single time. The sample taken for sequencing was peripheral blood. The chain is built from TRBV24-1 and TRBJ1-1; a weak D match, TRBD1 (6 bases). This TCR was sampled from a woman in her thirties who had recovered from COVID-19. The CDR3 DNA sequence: TGTGCCACCAGTGATGGACAGTCAAGGAACACTGAAGCTTTCTTT. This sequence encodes CATSDGQSRNTEAFF.